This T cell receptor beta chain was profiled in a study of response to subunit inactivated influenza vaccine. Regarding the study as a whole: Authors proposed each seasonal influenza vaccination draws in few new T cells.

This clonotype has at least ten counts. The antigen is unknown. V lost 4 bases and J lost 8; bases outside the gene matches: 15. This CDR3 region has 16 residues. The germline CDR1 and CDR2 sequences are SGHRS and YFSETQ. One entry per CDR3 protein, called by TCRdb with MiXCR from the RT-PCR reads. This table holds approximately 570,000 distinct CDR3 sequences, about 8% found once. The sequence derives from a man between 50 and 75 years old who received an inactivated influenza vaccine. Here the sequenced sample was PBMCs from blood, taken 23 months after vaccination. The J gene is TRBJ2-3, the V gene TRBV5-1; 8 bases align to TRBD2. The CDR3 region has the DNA TGCGCCAGCAGCCTCCTGAGCGGGGGAGACCCCAGTACGCAGTATTTT. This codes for CASSLLSGGDPSTQYF.